Below, 25 T cell receptor beta chains from the same sample are listed, as sequenced in a study of blood T cell repertoires in COVID-19. Repertoires were generated with immunoSEQ multiplex PCR, while TCRdb's copy carries only in-frame clones and drops some. Of roughly 100,000 clones listed, about 88% are singletons. The sequenced sample consisted of peripheral blood. The receptors derive from a woman aged 80 or over with active COVID-19.

V usage is TRBV9 and J usage is TRBJ1-4; unclear D gene. Germline CDR1 is SGDLS and CDR2 is YYNGEE. CDR3 length: 15 residues. V lost 1 base and J lost 4, with 11 bases in between. CDR3 DNA: TGTGCCAGCAGCGTACTTGGTCAGTATAATGAAAAACTGTTTTTT. Translating gives CASSVLGQYNEKLFF.

The chain is built from TRBV7-2 and TRBJ2-7; TRBD2 aligns across 10 bases. Germline CDR1 is SGHTA and CDR2 is FQGNSA. The CDR3 contains 15 residues. The junction had 5 bases not matched to a gene; V was cut back by 3 bases and J by 3 bases. In DNA form, the CDR3 reads TGTGCCAGCAGCTTTGGACGGACTAGCGGCTACGAGCAGTACTTC. Residues: CASSFGRTSGYEQYF.

The chain links TRBV5-1 to TRBJ2-1; D is unclear. CDR3 size: 13 residues. CDR1 is SGHRS and CDR2 is YFSETQ in the germline V gene. The V and J ends lost 2 bases and 5 bases respectively, with 8 bases between them. In DNA form, the CDR3 reads TGCGCCAGCAGCTTATCACTGAACAATGAGCAGTTCTTC. Translation: CASSLSLNNEQFF.

The chain combines TRBV18 with TRBJ2-3; tentatively, D is TRBD2 (5 bases). The CDR3 extends over 14 amino acids. Germline CDR1 reads KGHSH; CDR2 reads LQKENI. Trimming cost V 5 bases and J 5 bases, with 14 bases left between them. Here the CDR3 DNA reads TGTGCCAGCTCATTCCGTAGAGCGGTAGATACGCAGTATTTT. Protein sequence: CASSFRRAVDTQYF.

The rearrangement links TRBV7-8 to TRBJ1-1; D call uncertain. The germline V and J ends were trimmed by 3 bases and 1 base, with 15 bases remaining between them. Germline V gives CDR1 SGHVS, CDR2 FQNEAQ. This CDR3 contains 16 residues. The CDR3: CASSFRSFVENTEAFF. CDR3 nucleotides: TGTGCCAGCAGCTTTAGGAGCTTCGTCGAGAACACTGAAGCTTTCTTT.

Comment on this clone: The DNA is left out, because the CDR3 cannot be placed on it with certainty; the CDR3 is given as TCRdb lists it. The V call is TRBV21-1, the J call TRBJ2-1; TRBD2 is taken as the D call from the table, unchecked against the DNA. TRBV21-1 has pseudogene status. The CDR3 spans 17 amino acids, including both terminal residues. The CDR3 here is CASSKGAVAGGSDEQFF.

J is TRBJ2-3 and V is TRBV7-9; TRBD2 might be the D (6 bases). Germline values: CDR1 SEHNR, CDR2 FQNEAQ (reference sequence). The V end was cut by 3 bases, the J end by 3 bases, with 10 bases between. This CDR3 has 14 residues. The CDR3 nucleotides read TGTGCCAGCAGCTTGGGAGGCCCGACAGATACGCAGTATTTT. Translation gives CASSLGGPTDTQYF. The variable domain in full, with the rest retrieved from reference TRBV7-9 and TRBJ2-3, is DTGVSQNPRHKITKRGQNVTFRCDPISEHNRLYWYRQTLGQGPEFLTYFQNEAQLEKSRLLSDRFSAERPKGSFSTLEIQRTEQGDSAMYLCASSLGGPTDTQYFGPGTRLTVL.

This clone was seen a handful of times. This chain connects TRBV27 to TRBJ2-7; 9 bases are shared with TRBD2. The CDR3 consists of 16 residues. The ends lost 5 bases at V and 5 bases at J; junction bases unmatched: 13. The germline V gene encodes CDR1 MNHEY and CDR2 SMNVEV (reference sequence). Written as DNA, the CDR3 is TGTGCCAGCAGTACGTATAGCGGGAGACGTTCCCACGAGCAGTACTTC. Protein sequence: CASSTYSGRRSHEQYF.

This clone was counted a few times. The CDR3 region is CSVLRAYEQYF. CDR3 DNA: TGCAGTGTGCTGCGGGCCTACGAGCAGTACTTC. V is TRBV20-1 and J is TRBJ2-7; a weak D match, TRBD2 (5 bases). CDR1 and CDR2 from the germline V gene are DFQATT and SNEGSKA (reference sequence). CDR3 length: 11 residues. Trimming removed 7 bases from V and 2 bases from J, with 9 bases in between.

The rearrangement joins TRBV19 to TRBJ2-5; the match to TRBD2 covers 9 bases. Germline V gene sequence: CDR1 LNHDA, CDR2 SQIVND (reference sequence). The trim removed 6 bases at V and 7 bases at J, leaving 9 bases unmatched. The CDR3 runs to 14 residues. CDR3 in amino acids: CASRVAGAVGTQYF. In DNA form, the CDR3 reads TGTGCCAGTAGAGTAGCGGGAGCGGTAGGGACCCAGTACTTC. The full variable domain, in which reference TRBV19 and TRBJ2-5 provide the parts outside the CDR3, is DGGITQSPKYLFRKEGQNVTLSCEQNLNHDAMYWYRQDPGQGLRLIYYSQIVNDFQKGDIAEGYSVSREKKESFPLTVTSAQKNPTAFYLCASRVAGAVGTQYFGPGTRLLVL.

The chain employs TRBV21-1 and TRBJ2-7; TRBD2 was called by the table and not checked on the DNA. TRBV21-1 is assigned pseudogene status. This CDR3 spans 18 amino acids. DNA of the CDR3: TGTGCCAGCAGACAATTCGCATTCGCGAGAGCGGGAGATAACGAGCAGTACTTC. As protein: CASRQFAFARAGDNEQYF.

This chain connects TRBV7-3 to TRBJ2-4; D is undetermined. V was trimmed by 8 bases and J by 10 bases, leaving 18 bases between them. The CDR3 has 13 amino acids. Germline CDR1 reads SGHTA; CDR2 reads FQGTGA. The CDR3 DNA reads as TGTGCCAGCGCTGGAGACCGCGGTGGTATTCAGTACTTC. This translates into CASAGDRGGIQYF.

This chain uses TRBV7-2 with TRBJ1-1, with 8 bases fitting TRBD1. The germline CDR1 and CDR2 sequences are SGHTA and FQGNSA. This CDR3 region has 16 residues. The ends lost 5 bases at V and 0 bases at J; junction bases unmatched: 8. CDR3 sequence reads: CASSRRTGRMNTEAFF. DNA of the CDR3: TGTGCCAGCAGCCGTCGGACAGGGCGGATGAACACTGAAGCTTTCTTT.

This chain uses TRBV7-9 with TRBJ2-1; 9 bases map to TRBD1. Unmatched junction bases numbered 2, after V lost 3 bases and J lost 5 bases. Germline assignment: CDR1 SEHNR and CDR2 FQNEAQ (reference sequence). The CDR3 consists of 14 residues. CDR3 nucleotides: TGTGCCAGCAGCTTGACAGGGGGGAACAATGAGCAGTTCTTC. It is translated as CASSLTGGNNEQFF.

This chain connects TRBV27 to TRBJ2-1; TRBD2 matches at 16 bases. The CDR3 sequence is 16 residues long. Unmatched junction bases numbered 8, after V lost 5 bases and J lost 10 bases. The V gene's germline CDR1 is MNHEY and CDR2 SMNVEV (reference sequence). The CDR3 region has the DNA TGTGCCAGCAGTACCCCGGGACTAGCGGGAGGGGGCGAGCAGTTCTTC. Its translation is CASSTPGLAGGGEQFF.

In this sample, this clone turned up once. The chain is built from TRBV27 and TRBJ2-1; TRBD2 matches at 11 bases. This CDR3 comprises 15 residues. CDR1 MNHEY and CDR2 SMNVEV come from the germline V gene (reference sequence). The V and J ends lost 6 bases and 3 bases, in that order; junction bases with no gene match: 4. Here the CDR3 DNA reads TGTGCCAGCAGAAAGACTAGCGGGAACTACAATGAGCAGTTCTTC. Protein sequence: CASRKTSGNYNEQFF.

J is TRBJ1-6 and V is TRBV7-9, with a weak D call TRBD1 (5 bases). Per the germline V gene, CDR1 is SEHNR and CDR2 is FQNEAQ (reference sequence). Trimming removed 5 bases at V and 8 bases at J, with 19 bases between. The CDR3 covers 16 residues. This CDR3 reads CASSPGGGNKDSPLHF. The CDR3 nucleotides are TGTGCCAGCAGCCCGGGGGGGGGAAACAAGGATTCACCCCTCCACTTT.

The chain joins TRBV7-9 to TRBJ2-1, with D tentatively TRBD2 (5 bases). Per the germline V gene, CDR1 is SEHNR and CDR2 is FQNEAQ (reference sequence). The V and J ends lost 5 bases and 6 bases respectively, with 20 bases between them. This CDR3 has 16 amino acids. CDR3 region: CASSEGSVAVGNEQFF. In nucleotides, the CDR3 is TGTGCCAGCAGCGAAGGTAGCGTAGCCGTGGGCAATGAGCAGTTCTTC.

The genes are TRBV27 and TRBJ2-7; 8 bases align to TRBD1. V lost 4 bases, J lost 4 bases, and 3 bases stayed unmatched. This CDR3 region has 13 residues. Germline V gene sequence: CDR1 MNHEY, CDR2 SMNVEV (reference sequence). In nucleotides, the CDR3 is TGTGCCAGCAGTTGGGACAGGACGTACGAGCAGTACTTC. It codes for CASSWDRTYEQYF.

The rearrangement joins TRBV18 to TRBJ2-7; a possible D gene is TRBD1 (6 bases). This CDR3 spans 15 amino acids. Trimming cost V 5 bases and J 3 bases, with 17 bases left between them. Germline CDR1 and CDR2: KGHSH and LQKENI. The CDR3 spells CASSAGQSLFYEQYF. Here the CDR3 DNA reads TGTGCCAGCTCAGCAGGACAGTCCCTCTTCTACGAGCAGTACTTC.

For the CDR3, the DNA is TGTGCCAGCAGTCCGAACAGGGGTTCGGGAGATGAAAAACTGTTTTTT. Protein sequence: CASSPNRGSGDEKLFF. The rearrangement uses TRBV28 and TRBJ1-4; 7 nucleotides agree with TRBD1. The germline V gene has CDR1 MDHEN and CDR2 SYDVKM. The CDR3 runs 16 residues. The V gene end was trimmed by 5 bases and the J gene end by 6 bases; junction bases not matched to a gene: 12.

This chain joins TRBV29-1 and TRBJ1-2; D remains unclear. Germline lookup yields CDR1 SQVTM and CDR2 ANQGSEA. This CDR3 has 13 residues. V was clipped by 0 bases and J by 3 bases, with 8 bases between them. CDR3 DNA sequence: TGCAGCGTTGAAGATTCCCTATACTATGGCTACACCTTC. It codes for CSVEDSLYYGYTF.

Concerning this clone itself: The sample has other DNA sequences that encode this CDR3 too. This rearrangement joins TRBV6-5 to TRBJ2-5; no reliable D call. Germline loops: CDR1 MNHEY, CDR2 SVGAGI. This CDR3 contains 14 residues. Trimming took off 0 bases at V and 7 bases at J, with 12 bases between the two ends. The chain's CDR3 is CASSYSRQRGTQYF. Here the CDR3 DNA reads TGTGCCAGCAGTTACTCGCGGCAGCGAGGGACCCAGTACTTC.

The CDR3 DNA sequence: TGTGCCAGCAGTTACGGGGGACAGGCCCAAGAGACCCAGTACTTC. As protein: CASSYGGQAQETQYF. The chain links TRBV6-2 or TRBV6-3 to TRBJ2-5, with 8 bases that match TRBD1. The CDR3 loop spans 15 amino acids. From germline, CDR1 is MNHEY and CDR2 SVGEGT. Unmatched junction bases numbered 3, after V lost 2 bases and J lost 1 base.

The V gene is TRBV5-3, the J gene TRBJ2-4; perhaps TRBD2 as D (5 bases). TRBV5-3 is reported as an ORF; its role is uncertain. The CDR3 covers 14 residues. V was trimmed by 1 base and J by 1 base, leaving 6 bases between them. CDR3: CARSLRGAKNIQYF. DNA of the CDR3: TGTGCCAGAAGCTTGAGAGGGGCCAAAAACATTCAGTACTTC.